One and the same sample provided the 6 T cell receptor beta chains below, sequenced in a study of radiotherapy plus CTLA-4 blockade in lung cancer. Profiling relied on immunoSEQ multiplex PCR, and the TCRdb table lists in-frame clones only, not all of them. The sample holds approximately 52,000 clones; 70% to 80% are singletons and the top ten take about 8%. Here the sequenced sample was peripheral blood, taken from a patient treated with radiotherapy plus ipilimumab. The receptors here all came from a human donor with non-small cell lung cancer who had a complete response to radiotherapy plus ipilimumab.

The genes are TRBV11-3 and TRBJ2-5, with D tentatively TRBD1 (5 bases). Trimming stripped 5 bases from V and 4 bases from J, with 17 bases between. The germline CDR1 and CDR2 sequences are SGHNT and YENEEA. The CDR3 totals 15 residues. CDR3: CASSKRTTDTETQYF. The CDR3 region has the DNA TGTGCCAGCAGCAAACGGACGACAGATACAGAGACCCAGTACTTC.

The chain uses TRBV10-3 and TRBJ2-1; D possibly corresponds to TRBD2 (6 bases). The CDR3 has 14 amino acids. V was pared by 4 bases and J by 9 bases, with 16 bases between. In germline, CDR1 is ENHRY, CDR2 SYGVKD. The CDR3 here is CAISAVGLAIEQFF. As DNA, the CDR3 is TGTGCCATCAGTGCCGTAGGGCTAGCGATTGAGCAGTTCTTC.

The CDR3 nucleotides read TGTGCCAGCAGCCAACGGAGCTCCTACAATGAGCAGTTCTTC. It yields the protein CASSQRSSYNEQFF. This chain links TRBV5-4 with TRBJ2-1; D remains ambiguous. The CDR3 contains 14 residues. V lost 4 bases, J lost 0 bases, and 8 bases lay in between. Germline CDR1 is SGHNT and CDR2 is YYREEE (reference sequence).

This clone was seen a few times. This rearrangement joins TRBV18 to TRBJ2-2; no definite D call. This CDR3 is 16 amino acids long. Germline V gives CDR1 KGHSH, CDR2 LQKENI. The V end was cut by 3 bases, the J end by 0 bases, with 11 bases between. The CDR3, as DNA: TGTGCCAGCTCACCTACGATCGGAGCGAACACCGGGGAGCTGTTTTTT. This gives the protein CASSPTIGANTGELFF.

The CDR3 loop is CASSEARRGFSGELFF. The CDR3 nucleotides are TGTGCCAGCAGTGAAGCTAGAAGGGGGTTCTCCGGGGAGCTGTTTTTT. V gene TRBV6-1 combines with J gene TRBJ2-2; TRBD1 might be the D (6 bases). The CDR3 is 16 amino acids. V lost 0 bases, J lost 6 bases, and 14 bases lay in between. The germline CDR1 and CDR2 sequences are MNHNS and SASEGT.

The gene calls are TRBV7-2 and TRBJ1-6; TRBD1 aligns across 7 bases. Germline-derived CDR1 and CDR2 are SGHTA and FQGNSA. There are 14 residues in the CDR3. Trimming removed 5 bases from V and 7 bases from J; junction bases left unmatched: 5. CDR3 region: CASSQWDRNSPLHF. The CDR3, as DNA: TGTGCCAGCAGCCAGTGGGACAGAAATTCACCCCTCCACTTT. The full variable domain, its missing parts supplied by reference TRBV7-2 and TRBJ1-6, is GAGVSQSPSNKVTEKGKDVELRCDPISGHTALYWYRQSLGQGLEFLIYFQGNSAPDKSGLPSDRFSAERTGGSVSTLTIQRTQQEDSAVYLCASSQWDRNSPLHFGNGTRLTVT.